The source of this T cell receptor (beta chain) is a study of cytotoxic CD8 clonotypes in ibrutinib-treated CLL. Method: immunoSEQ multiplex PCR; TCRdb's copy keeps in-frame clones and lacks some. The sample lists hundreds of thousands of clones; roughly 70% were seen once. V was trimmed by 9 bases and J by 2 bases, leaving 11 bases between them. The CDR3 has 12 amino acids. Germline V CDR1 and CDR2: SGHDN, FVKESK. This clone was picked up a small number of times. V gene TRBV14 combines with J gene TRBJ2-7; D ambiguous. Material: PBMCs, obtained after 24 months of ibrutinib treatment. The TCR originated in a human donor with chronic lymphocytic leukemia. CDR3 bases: TGTGCCAGTCGAGGTAGCACCTACGAGCAGTACTTC. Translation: CASRGSTYEQYF.